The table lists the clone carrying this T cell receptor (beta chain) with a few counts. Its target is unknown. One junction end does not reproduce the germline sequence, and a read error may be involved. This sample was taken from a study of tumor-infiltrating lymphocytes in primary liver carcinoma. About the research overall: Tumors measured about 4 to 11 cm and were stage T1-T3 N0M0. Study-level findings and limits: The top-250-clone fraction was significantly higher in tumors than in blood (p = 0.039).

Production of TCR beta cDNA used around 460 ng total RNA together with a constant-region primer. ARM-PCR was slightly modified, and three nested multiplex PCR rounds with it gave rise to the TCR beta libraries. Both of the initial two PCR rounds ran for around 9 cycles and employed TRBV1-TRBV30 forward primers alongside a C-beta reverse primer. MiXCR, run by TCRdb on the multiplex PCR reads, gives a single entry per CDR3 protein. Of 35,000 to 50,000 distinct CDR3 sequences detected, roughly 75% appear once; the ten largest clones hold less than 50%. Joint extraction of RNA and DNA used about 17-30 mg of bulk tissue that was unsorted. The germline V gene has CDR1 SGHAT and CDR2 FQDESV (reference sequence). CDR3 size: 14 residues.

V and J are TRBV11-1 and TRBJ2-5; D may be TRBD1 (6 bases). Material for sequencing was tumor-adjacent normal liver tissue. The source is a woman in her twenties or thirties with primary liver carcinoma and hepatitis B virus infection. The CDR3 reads CASRWAGDTGTQYF. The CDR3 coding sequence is TGTGCCAGCCGCTGGGCAGGGGACACTGGGACCCAATACTTC.